This T cell receptor (beta chain) was captured by sequencing in a study of shared clonotypes between healthy human individuals. Looking at the study overall: Aged between 18 and 49, the donors were a couple of women and three men.

CD45RO+ cells went into CD8 memory alongside CCR7-negative CD45RA+ TemRA cells. Trimming took 0 bases from V and 0 from J, leaving 13 bases between them. The germline V gene has CDR1 SGDLS and CDR2 YYNGEE. The CDR3 contains 16 residues. In the original processing: Filtering was not the same, since immunoSEQ gave junction-only sequences without quality scores. TCRdb keeps only in-frame clones here, not all; method: immunoSEQ multiplex PCR. V, J and clone size are those of that table, while D and trimming were read from the DNA. The sample records around 100,000 clones, about 72% being singletons. Study results and limitations: When compared with the clonotypes that were shared by all four sorted-subset donors, the non-shared clonotypes turned out to have lower generation probabilities.

In regard to this clone: Its target is unknown. Other nucleotide sequences from this sample produce the same CDR3.

The clonotype originates from a woman aged 25 to 39 in good health. V is TRBV9 and J is TRBJ2-7, with D uncertain. The sequenced material came from memory CD8+ T cells sorted from blood. Stated subset: CD45RO+ cells pooled with CCR7-negative TemRA cells. This CDR3 is CASSVGGGSSSYEQYF. The CDR3 bases are TGTGCCAGCAGCGTAGGCGGCGGTTCTAGCTCCTACGAGCAGTACTTC.